Following are 13 T cell receptor beta chains from one sample sequenced in a study of Graves' ophthalmopathy and Graves' hyperthyroidism. The sequenced template was RNA, covering the TCR beta CDR3 region. First-round RT-PCR relied on HTBI primers, and a second-round multiplex PCR came next. TCRdb reprocessed the multiplex PCR reads with MiXCR, giving one entry per CDR3 protein. Of 300,000 to 400,000 distinct CDR3 sequences listed, 15% to 20% are singletons. The specimen was peripheral blood. All receptors derive from an adult man with Graves' ophthalmopathy.

The J gene is TRBJ2-7, the V gene TRBV5-6, with D perhaps matching TRBD2 (6 bases). The V and J ends lost 4 bases and 5 bases respectively, with 19 bases between them. This CDR3 is 15 amino acids long. Per germline, CDR1 SGHDT and CDR2 YYEEEE. This chain's CDR3 is CASSPDGIWGDEQYF. In DNA form, the CDR3 reads TGTGCCAGCAGCCCCGACGGGATCTGGGGGGACGAGCAGTACTTC.

In this sample, this clonotype turned up many times. The chain combines TRBV30 with TRBJ1-6; a possible D gene is TRBD1 (6 bases). The V end was cut by 0 bases, the J end by 0 bases, with 6 bases between. The CDR3 has 15 residues. CDR1 and CDR2 from the germline V gene are GTSNPN and SVGIG (reference sequence). The CDR3 nucleotides are TGTGCCTGGAGTGTAGGGGGCTCCTATAATTCACCCCTCCACTTT. Its translation is CAWSVGGSYNSPLHF.

In its sample, this clonotype was seen many times. The chain joins TRBV15 to TRBJ1-2; D is possibly TRBD1 (6 bases). V dropped 4 bases and J dropped 4 bases, with 19 bases sitting between them. The CDR3 length is 16 residues. Germline values: CDR1 LNHNV, CDR2 YYDKDF (reference sequence). CDR3 residues: CATSTLDSIPSYGYTF. The CDR3 bases are TGTGCCACCAGCACTTTGGACAGTATCCCTAGCTATGGCTACACCTTC.

This clonotype was observed many times. This chain connects TRBV27 to TRBJ1-2; D is possibly TRBD1 (5 bases). V was cut by 2 bases and J by 0 bases, with 13 bases left in between. Germline V gives CDR1 MNHEY, CDR2 SMNVEV (reference sequence). The CDR3 is made up of 16 amino acids. DNA for the CDR3: TGTGCCAGCAGTTTAGCCGGGACCCTGACTAACTATGGCTACACCTTC. Encoded protein: CASSLAGTLTNYGYTF.

This clonotype was counted at least ten times. The V gene is TRBV7-9, the J gene TRBJ2-2, with no clear D. CDR3 length: 14 amino acids. Trimming removed 8 bases at V and 8 bases at J, with 18 bases between. CDR1 is SEHNR, CDR2 FQNEAQ, per germline (reference sequence). CDR3 sequence reads: CASGSPGQTGELFF. The CDR3 DNA reads TGTGCCAGCGGGTCGCCGGGCCAAACGGGGGAGCTGTTTTTT.

This clonotype was picked up many times. J is TRBJ2-7 and V is TRBV3-1, with 9 bases identical to TRBD1. CDR1 and CDR2 (germline): LGHDT, YNNKEL (reference sequence). The CDR3 covers 15 residues. J lost 5 bases, V lost 1 base, and 6 bases had no gene match. The CDR3 loop is CASSQAGTGSNEQYF. Here the CDR3 DNA reads TGTGCCAGCAGCCAAGCAGGGACAGGGTCCAACGAGCAGTACTTC.

In this sample, this clonotype turned up many times. The rearrangement links TRBV7-9 to TRBJ2-7; TRBD2 is a possible D gene (7 bases). The CDR3 is made up of 15 amino acids. From germline, CDR1 is SEHNR and CDR2 FQNEAQ (reference sequence). The ends were cut back, 4 bases at V and 3 bases at J, with 16 bases in the middle. CDR3 nucleotides: TGTGCCAGCAGCTCCGAAGGGGGAGGGGTCTACGAGCAGTACTTC. Residues: CASSSEGGGVYEQYF. The entire variable domain, with the rest obtained from reference TRBV7-9 and TRBJ2-7, is as follows: DTGVSQNPRHKITKRGQNVTFRCDPISEHNRLYWYRQTLGQGPEFLTYFQNEAQLEKSRLLSDRFSAERPKGSFSTLEIQRTEQGDSAMYLCASSSEGGGVYEQYFGPGTRLTVT.

In this sample, this clonotype turned up many times. The genes are TRBV10-3 and TRBJ1-6; D uncertain. The CDR3 spans 13 residues. Germline values: CDR1 ENHRY, CDR2 SYGVKD. Trimming left V 3 bases short and J 6 bases short, with 6 bases between. DNA of the CDR3: TGTGCCATCAGTGATGACGGTAATTCACCCCTCCACTTT. It translates to CAISDDGNSPLHF.

This clonotype was observed many times. The J gene is TRBJ1-1, the V gene TRBV5-1; 10 bases are shared with TRBD1. V lost 0 bases and J lost 7; bases outside the gene matches: 6. Germline values: CDR1 SGHRS, CDR2 YFSETQ. This CDR3 has 15 amino acids. This chain's CDR3 is CASSLARQGAGEAFF. CDR3 DNA: TGCGCCAGCAGCTTGGCCCGACAGGGGGCGGGTGAAGCTTTCTTT.

V gene TRBV27 combines with J gene TRBJ1-1; 8 bases align to TRBD1. Looked up from germline, CDR1 is MNHEY and CDR2 is SMNVEV (reference sequence). CDR3 length: 15 amino acids. J lost 4 bases, V lost 4 bases, and 8 bases had no gene match. CDR3 protein: CASSYRTGRATEAFF. Here the CDR3 DNA reads TGTGCCAGCAGTTATCGGACAGGGCGTGCCACTGAAGCTTTCTTT.

This clonotype has a count of ten or more. This chain uses TRBV15 with TRBJ2-7; D gene ambiguous. The V and J ends lost 0 bases and 6 bases respectively, with 9 bases between them. Germline-derived CDR1 and CDR2 are LNHNV and YYDKDF (reference sequence). The CDR3 has 13 residues. In DNA form, the CDR3 reads TGTGCCACCAGCAGAGATCTAGGGCGCGAGCAGTACTTC. Translating it yields CATSRDLGREQYF. The entire variable domain, with the rest obtained from reference TRBV15 and TRBJ2-7, is as follows: DAMVIQNPRYQVTQFGKPVTLSCSQTLNHNVMYWYQQKSSQAPKLLFHYYDKDFNNEADTPDNFQSRRPNTSFCFLDIRSPGLGDTAMYLCATSRDLGREQYFGPGTRLTVT.

This chain joins TRBV10-3 and TRBJ1-2; the D is unclear. Germline CDR1 is ENHRY and CDR2 is SYGVKD. Trimming shortened V by 8 bases and J by 8 bases, and 12 bases separated the two germline ends. The CDR3 sequence is 11 residues long. The CDR3 nucleotides are TGTGCCATCGGGAGGGTTGGCGGCTACACCTTC. Protein sequence: CAIGRVGGYTF.

This clonotype was seen many times. The V and J genes are TRBV6-2 or TRBV6-3 and TRBJ1-1, with D uncertain. The CDR3 has 16 residues. V was pared by 2 bases and J by 1 base, with 14 bases between. Germline-derived CDR1 and CDR2 are MNHEY and SVGEGT. CDR3 DNA: TGTGCCAGCAGTTACGTCACCCCGGGGTCGAACACTGAAGCTTTCTTT. Translating it yields CASSYVTPGSNTEAFF.